These 10 T cell receptor beta chains share one sample of origin, sequenced in a study of tumor T cells in aggressive B-cell lymphoma. The protocol was immunoSEQ multiplex PCR, while the TCRdb copy is restricted to in-frame clones and leaves out a portion. The table shows more than 3,500 clones, with 75% to 95% occurring only once. The sequenced sample consisted of tumor tissue. Receptors originate from an adult with diffuse large B cell lymphoma.

This clone was observed a single time. The gene calls are TRBV7-2 and TRBJ2-7, with TRBD2 matching 7 bases. Losses at the gene ends were 6 bases for V and 2 bases for J; bases not matched to a gene: 10. Germline lookup yields CDR1 SGHTA and CDR2 FQGNSA. The CDR3 consists of 15 residues. The CDR3 nucleotides read TGTGCCAGCAGTCACACGGCGGGAGCGGCCTACGAGCAGTACTTC. Its translation: CASSHTAGAAYEQYF.

The chain employs TRBV7-8 and TRBJ1-1, with D possibly matching TRBD1 (5 bases). This CDR3 spans 14 amino acids. Germline lookup yields CDR1 SGHVS and CDR2 FQNEAQ. Trimming shortened V by 1 base and J by 1 base, and 7 bases separated the two germline ends. CDR3 protein: CASSLGGENTEAFF. For the CDR3, the DNA is TGTGCCAGCAGCTTAGGGGGGGAGAACACTGAAGCTTTCTTT. Combining the CDR3 with reference TRBV7-8 and TRBJ1-1 gives the whole variable domain GAGVSQSPRYKVAKRGQDVALRCDPISGHVSLFWYQQALGQGPEFLTYFQNEAQLDKSGLPSDRFFAERPEGSVSTLKIQRTQQEDSAVYLCASSLGGENTEAFFGQGTRLTVV.

The chain joins TRBV28 to TRBJ2-3; D perhaps matches TRBD2 (8 bases). The CDR3 has 23 amino acids. The germline V gene encodes CDR1 MDHEN and CDR2 SYDVKM. V was shortened by 6 bases and J by 0 bases, with 37 bases between the two germline ends. The CDR3 is CASSARDRLPISGGYSSTDTQYF. Written as DNA, the CDR3 is TGTGCCAGCAGCGCCCGGGACAGATTACCAATCAGCGGGGGATACTCTAGCACAGATACGCAGTATTTT. Full variable domain (missing parts from reference TRBV28 and TRBJ2-3): DVKVTQSSRYLVKRTGEKVFLECVQDMDHENMFWYRQDPGLGLRLIYFSYDVKMKEKGDIPEGYSVSREKKERFSLILESASTNQTSMYLCASSARDRLPISGGYSSTDTQYFGPGTRLTVL.

The rearrangement links TRBV14 to TRBJ1-2; maybe TRBD1 (6 bases). Trimming cost V 2 bases and J 4 bases, with 23 bases left between them. The CDR3 consists of 18 residues. Germline assignment: CDR1 SGHDN and CDR2 FVKESK. The CDR3 nucleotides read TGTGCCAGCAGCCAATCCCTCCGGGAAGGGACAAGGGGCTATGGCTACACCTTC. Translated, it gives CASSQSLREGTRGYGYTF.

The chain couples TRBV5-4 to TRBJ2-7, with 8 positions matching TRBD2. Germline CDR1 reads SGHNT; CDR2 reads YYREEE (reference sequence). The CDR3 loop spans 15 amino acids. Unmatched junction bases numbered 8, after V lost 2 bases and J lost 4 bases. The CDR3 DNA reads TGTGCCAGCAGCTTTGCCGGGACTAGTGAATACGAGCAGTACTTC. This sequence encodes CASSFAGTSEYEQYF.

V is TRBV2 and J is TRBJ2-7, with 9 bases fitting TRBD1. Trimming removed 9 bases from V and 3 bases from J; junction bases left unmatched: 9. The length of the CDR3 is 14 residues. The V gene's germline CDR1 is SNHLY and CDR2 FYNNEI. For the CDR3, the DNA is TGTGCCAGTACGCCCGGGACAGGGAACTACGAGCAGTACTTC. Protein product: CASTPGTGNYEQYF. Full variable domain (remainder filled in from reference TRBV2 and TRBJ2-7): EPEVTQTPSHQVTQMGQEVILRCVPISNHLYFYWYRQILGQKVEFLVSFYNNEISEKSEIFDDQFSVERPDGSNFTLKIRSTKLEDSAMYFCASTPGTGNYEQYFGPGTRLTVT.

The V and J genes are TRBV9 and TRBJ2-1; D is undetermined. The CDR3 totals 14 residues. The V gene lost 0 bases and the J gene lost 5 bases, with 9 bases spanning the gap. CDR1 SGDLS and CDR2 YYNGEE come from the germline V gene. The CDR3, as DNA: TGTGCCAGCAGCGTAGCCCTGGCTGACAATGAGCAGTTCTTC. Its protein is CASSVALADNEQFF.

This clone was seen a handful of times. J is TRBJ2-2 and V is TRBV13, with D uncertain. V was shortened by 0 bases and J by 7 bases, with 6 bases between the two germline ends. This CDR3 spans 13 amino acids. Germline V lookup: CDR1 PRHDT, CDR2 FYEKMQ (reference sequence). CDR3 DNA sequence: TGTGCCAGCAGCTTAGGCCGCTACGGGGAGCTGTTTTTT. It translates to CASSLGRYGELFF.

The chain employs TRBV2 and TRBJ2-3; 10 positions agree with TRBD2. Germline values: CDR1 SNHLY, CDR2 FYNNEI. V gave up 4 bases and J gave up 4 bases; unmatched junction bases: 2. The CDR3 runs 14 residues. The CDR3, as DNA: TGTGCCAGCAGTGCAGCGGGAGGGGCAGATACGCAGTATTTT. This gives the protein CASSAAGGADTQYF.

This rearrangement joins TRBV18 to TRBJ2-3; 9 nucleotides match TRBD1. The CDR3 totals 17 residues. V was pared by 1 base and J by 4 bases, with 9 bases of the junction left unmatched. The germline V gene has CDR1 KGHSH and CDR2 LQKENI. The CDR3 loop reads CASSPRADRGGADTQYF. For the CDR3, the DNA is TGTGCCAGCTCACCACGGGCGGACAGGGGAGGGGCAGATACGCAGTATTTT.